The entry that follows covers one T cell receptor beta chain sequence. These data come from a study of blood T cell repertoires in COVID-19. Germline V CDR1 and CDR2: MDHEN, SYDVKM. The junction had 11 bases not matched to a gene; V was cut back by 6 bases and J by 1 base. The CDR3 sequence is 16 residues long. The method was immunoSEQ multiplex PCR; TCRdb's version includes in-frame clones alone and lacks a portion of them. The table shows some 300,000 clones, with over 80% occurring only once. The rearrangement uses TRBV28 and TRBJ1-1; TRBD1 agrees at 7 bases. Sequencing was performed on peripheral blood. The clonotype was recovered from a woman between 50 and 59 years old with COVID-19, enrolled during active disease. The CDR3 protein is CASRGDRQGRNTEAFF. Written as DNA, the CDR3 is TGTGCCAGCAGGGGAGATCGACAGGGCCGGAACACTGAAGCTTTCTTT.